The present entry profiles one T cell receptor beta chain with its context. Both 60 Vbeta primers and 13 Jbeta primers went into the PCR. The method was immunoSEQ multiplex PCR; TCRdb's version includes in-frame clones alone and lacks a portion of them. The profile covers fewer than 200,000 clones, with roughly 80% appearing a single time and 0.75% to 0.9% taken by the ten largest. This sample stems from a study of cytomegalovirus exposure and HLA in healthy donors. The specimen was PBMCs. The receptor was derived from a woman between 18 and 29 years old in good health and CMV-seronegative.

CDR3 coding DNA: TGCGCCAGCAGCGGGGGACAGCGCACAGATACGCAGTATTTT. Translated, it gives CASSGGQRTDTQYF. The V gene is TRBV5-1, the J gene TRBJ2-3; 7 bases agree with TRBD1. V dropped 4 bases and J dropped 1; count of bases not matched to a gene: 3. Germline CDR1 and CDR2: SGHRS and YFSETQ. The CDR3 is 14 residues long. The whole variable domain, remainder taken from reference TRBV5-1 and TRBJ2-3, is KAGVTQTPRYLIKTRGQQVTLSCSPISGHRSVSWYQQTPGQGLQFLFEYFSETQRNKGNFPGRFSGRQFSNSRSEMNVSTLELGDSALYLCASSGGQRTDTQYFGPGTRLTVL.